This note documents a single T cell receptor beta chain sequence. Its cognate antigen is unknown. The CDR3 runs 18 residues. V was pared by 2 bases and J by 8 bases, with 17 bases of the junction left unmatched. Germline values: CDR1 MGHDK, CDR2 SYGVNS. These data are taken from a study of T cell responses to AZD1222 COVID-19 vaccine. This table comes from immunoSEQ multiplex PCR, and its TCRdb copy is limited to in-frame clones, with some not included. The profile covers 150,000 to 200,000 clones, with about 87% appearing a single time and 3.5% to 5.5% taken by the ten largest. Findings of the study overall: Clonal diversity was possibly underestimated; the donors were predominantly white British and more often female. Spike-specific TCR breadth and depth both grew after two AZD1222 doses. At 160-218 and 743-854, vaccine-associated CD4 TCRs were dominant, and they spanned spike.

This receptor was taken from an adult who received the MenACWY meningococcal vaccine as a control. Sequencing used peripheral blood, obtained 28 days after the second dose of the MenACWY control vaccine. The chain couples TRBV25-1 to TRBJ1-4, with 7 bases matching TRBD1. CDR3 sequence reads: CASSETLTDGQDGEKLFF. In DNA form, the CDR3 reads TGTGCCAGCAGTGAAACACTGACTGACGGACAGGACGGGGAAAAACTGTTTTTT.